These T cell receptor beta chains were read from a single sample in a study of blood T cells in healthy people across ages. TCRdb re-called the 5' RACE reads with MiXCR, one entry per CDR3 protein. The data contain 1.5 million to 2 million distinct CDR3 sequences, over 25% of them singletons. Sequenced sample: blood. Every receptor here comes from a woman between 25 and 40 years old in good health. CDR3s include the opening cysteine and the closing phenylalanine or tryptophan. The D gene is left open where the match is weak. Clone size is given for some rows only: seen once, a few or many times, or a class if the clone is expanded.

>TRBJ2-5|TRBV7-8|many|.
TGTGCCAGCAGCTTAGGGGCAGGGTCAGAGACCCAGTACTTC
CASSLGAGSETQYF
>TRBJ2-1|TRBV12-3/TRBV12-4|.|TRBD2
TGTGCCAGCAGTAGGGTTTTTGGCGGGAGGGCCCCAGAGACCCAGTTCTTC
CASSRVFGGRAPETQFF
>TRBJ2-7|TRBV10-3|few|.
TGTGCCATCAGTGCGGAGGGAGCCTACGAGCAGTACTTC
CAISAEGAYEQYF
>TRBJ2-5|TRBV5-1|few|.
TGCGCCAGCAGCTGGGAGCGTCAAGGGACCCAGTACTTC
CASSWERQGTQYF
>TRBJ2-1|TRBV5-6|.|TRBD1
TGTGCCAGCAGCTTGATCGCAGGGGGCATTTCCAATGAGCAGTTCTTC
CASSLIAGGISNEQFF
>TRBJ2-7|TRBV20-1|.|TRBD2
TGCAGTGCTACCGTGACTAGCGGGAGGTCCGAGCAGTACTTC
CSATVTSGRSEQYF
>TRBJ2-5|TRBV7-2|many|TRBD2
TGTGCCAGCAGCTTAGCTCGACAGCGGGGGGGCCTAGGGACCCAGTACTTC
CASSLARQRGGLGTQYF
>TRBJ2-7|TRBV9|many|.
TGTGCCAGCAGCGTAGCAGGGATCTCCTACGAGCAGTACTTC
CASSVAGISYEQYF
>TRBJ2-7|TRBV5-1|few|TRBD1
TGCGCCAGCAGCCTGCCGGGACAGGGGTCCCACGAGCAGTACTTC
CASSLPGQGSHEQYF
>TRBJ2-7|TRBV6-5|many|.
TGTGCCAGTGCCTTGTACGACGAGCAGTACTTC
CASALYDEQYF
>TRBJ2-1|TRBV27|few|.
TGTGCCAGCAGTTCACAACTAGTTTCCAATGAGCAGTTCTTC
CASSSQLVSNEQFF
>TRBJ2-5|TRBV20-1|.|TRBD2
TGCAGTGCCCTAGACGGAGGACTAGCGGAAGAGACCCAGTACTTC
CSALDGGLAEETQYF
>TRBJ2-2|TRBV9|few|.
TGTGCCAGCAGCGCCCTCCCGAAGCCCGGGGAGCTGTTTTTT
CASSALPKPGELFF
>TRBJ2-5|TRBV12-3/TRBV12-4|few|TRBD2
TGTGCCAGCAGTGCGGGACTAGGGCAGTACTTC
CASSAGLGQYF
>TRBJ2-7|TRBV27|many|.
TGTGCCAGCAGTTTATCGCGTAGGGGAGGCGAGCAGTACTTC
CASSLSRRGGEQYF
>TRBJ2-5|TRBV12-3/TRBV12-4|many|.
TGTGCCAGCAGCCGGTCGACAGACCAAGAGACCCAGTACTTC
CASSRSTDQETQYF